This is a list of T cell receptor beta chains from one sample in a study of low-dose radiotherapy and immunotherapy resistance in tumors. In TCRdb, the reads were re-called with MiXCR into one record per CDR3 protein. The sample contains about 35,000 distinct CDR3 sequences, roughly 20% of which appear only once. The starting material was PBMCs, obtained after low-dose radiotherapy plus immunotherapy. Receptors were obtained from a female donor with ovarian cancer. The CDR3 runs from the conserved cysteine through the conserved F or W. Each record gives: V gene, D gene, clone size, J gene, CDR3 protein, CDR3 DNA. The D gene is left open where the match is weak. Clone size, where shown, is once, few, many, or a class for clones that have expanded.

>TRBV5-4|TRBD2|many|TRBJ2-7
CASSRLATGPYEQYF
TGTGCCAGCAGCCGACTAGCGACGGGTCCCTACGAGCAGTACTTC
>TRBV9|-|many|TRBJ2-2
CASRSGATGELFF
TGTGCCAGCAGGTCGGGGGCCACCGGGGAGCTGTTTTTT
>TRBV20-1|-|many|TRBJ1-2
CSAGRTTAYGYTF
TGCAGTGCTGGACGGACTACCGCCTATGGCTACACCTTC
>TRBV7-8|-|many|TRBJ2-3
CASFRGSSTDTQYF
TGTGCCAGCTTCCGGGGGTCTAGCACAGATACGCAGTATTTT
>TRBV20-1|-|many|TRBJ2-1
CSASKRGGGGNYNEQFF
TGCAGTGCTAGTAAGAGGGGGGGGGGTGGGAACTACAATGAGCAGTTCTTC
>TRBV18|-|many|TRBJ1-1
CASSPPSGMNTEAFF
TGTGCCAGCTCACCACCTTCAGGGATGAACACTGAAGCTTTCTTT
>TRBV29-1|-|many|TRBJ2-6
CSVERDRAGGSGANVLTF
TGCAGCGTTGAAAGGGACAGGGCGGGGGGCTCTGGGGCCAACGTCCTGACTTTC
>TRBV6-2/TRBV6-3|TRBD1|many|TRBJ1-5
CASSYLQGADPQHF
TGTGCCAGCAGTTACCTCCAGGGGGCTGACCCCCAGCATTTT
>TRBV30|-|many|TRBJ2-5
CAWSVHLQETQYF
TGTGCCTGGAGTGTACACCTGCAAGAGACCCAGTACTTC
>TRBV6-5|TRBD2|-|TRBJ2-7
CASSYTSGTYEQYF
TGTGCCAGCAGTTATACTAGCGGCACCTACGAGCAGTACTTC
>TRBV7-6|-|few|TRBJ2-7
CASSPGRLSYEQYF
TGTGCCAGCAGCCCTGGGCGGCTCTCCTACGAGCAGTACTTC
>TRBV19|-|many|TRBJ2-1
CATTQDRGDEQFF
TGTGCCACCACGCAGGACAGAGGCGATGAGCAGTTCTTC
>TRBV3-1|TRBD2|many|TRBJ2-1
CASRDGAGWSAAEQFF
TGTGCCAGCAGGGATGGAGCGGGGTGGTCCGCTGCAGAGCAGTTCTTC
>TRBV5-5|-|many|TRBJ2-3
CASSGLGADADTQYF
TGTGCCAGCAGCGGATTGGGGGCTGATGCAGATACGCAGTATTTT
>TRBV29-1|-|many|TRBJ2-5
CSVTGRMQETQYF
TGCAGCGTTACAGGGAGGATGCAGGAGACCCAGTACTTC
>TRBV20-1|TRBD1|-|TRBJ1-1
CSARGGQGRTEAFF
TGCAGTGCTAGAGGAGGACAGGGCCGCACTGAAGCTTTCTTT
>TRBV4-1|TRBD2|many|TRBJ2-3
CASSQEQWTSGEIWGTDTQYF
TGCGCCAGCAGCCAAGAACAGTGGACTAGCGGGGAAATTTGGGGCACAGATACGCAGTATTTT
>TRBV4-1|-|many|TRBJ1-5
CASSHAGSPGHQPQHF
TGCGCCAGCAGCCATGCCGGGTCCCCGGGCCATCAGCCCCAGCATTTT
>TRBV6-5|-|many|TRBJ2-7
CASSYSRYEQYF
TGTGCCAGCAGTTACTCGAGGTACGAGCAGTACTTC
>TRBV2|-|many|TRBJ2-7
CASSPRDLPSYEQYF
TGTGCCAGCAGTCCCAGGGACTTGCCTTCCTACGAGCAGTACTTC
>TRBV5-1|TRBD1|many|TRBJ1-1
CASSLATGIGIEAFF
TGCGCCAGCAGCTTGGCGACAGGGATCGGAATTGAAGCTTTCTTT
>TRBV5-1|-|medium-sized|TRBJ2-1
CASSPWDPLVGEQFF
TGCGCCAGCAGCCCTTGGGACCCGTTAGTGGGTGAGCAGTTCTTC
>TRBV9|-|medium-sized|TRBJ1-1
CASSVEAGYTEAFF
TGTGCCAGCAGCGTAGAGGCGGGGTACACTGAAGCTTTCTTT
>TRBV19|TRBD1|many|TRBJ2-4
CASSAGTGNPLSAKNIQYF
TGTGCCAGTAGTGCCGGGACAGGGAACCCCCTAAGTGCCAAAAACATTCAGTACTTC
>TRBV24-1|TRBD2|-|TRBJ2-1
CATSGPLGGRDEQFF
TGTGCCACCAGTGGTCCCCTGGGAGGGAGGGATGAGCAGTTCTTC
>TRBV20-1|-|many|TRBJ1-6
CSARDQGLYNSPLHF
TGCAGTGCTAGGGATCAGGGACTCTATAATTCACCCCTCCACTTT
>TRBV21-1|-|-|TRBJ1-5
CASSKQGYSNQPQHF
TGTGCCAGCAGCAAACAGGGGTATAGCAATCAGCCCCAGCATTTT
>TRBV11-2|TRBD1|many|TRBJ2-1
CASSRRQGLYNEQFF
TGTGCCAGCAGTCGGCGACAGGGGTTATACAATGAGCAGTTCTTC
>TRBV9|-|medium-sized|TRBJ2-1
CASSERDLAGAEQFF
TGTGCCAGCAGCGAAAGGGATCTTGCAGGAGCTGAGCAGTTCTTC
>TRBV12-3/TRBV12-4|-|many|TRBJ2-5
CASSLGGLMETQYF
TGTGCCAGCAGTTTGGGTGGTCTTATGGAGACCCAGTACTTC
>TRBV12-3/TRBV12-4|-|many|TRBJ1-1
CAVPKLNTEAFF
TGTGCCGTACCCAAGTTGAACACTGAAGCTTTCTTT
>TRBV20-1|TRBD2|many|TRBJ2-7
CSAKGSGLPYEQYF
TGCAGTGCCAAAGGGTCGGGACTACCTTACGAGCAGTACTTC
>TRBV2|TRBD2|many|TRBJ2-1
CASSEVAGGVNEQFF
TGTGCCAGCAGTGAAGTAGCGGGGGGGGTGAATGAGCAGTTCTTC
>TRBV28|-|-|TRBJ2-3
CASSYAAGKGTDTQYF
TGTGCCAGCAGTTATGCGGCGGGTAAAGGGACAGATACGCAGTATTTT
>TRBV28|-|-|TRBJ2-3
CASSFPSGQYGTDTQYF
TGTGCCAGCAGTTTTCCGAGCGGACAGTACGGCACAGATACGCAGTATTTT
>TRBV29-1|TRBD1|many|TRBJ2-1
CSVTKLQGGSYNEQFF
TGCAGCGTTACCAAACTACAGGGGGGCTCCTACAATGAGCAGTTCTTC
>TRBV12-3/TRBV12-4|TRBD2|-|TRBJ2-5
CASSPTSAEETQYF
TGTGCCAGCAGCCCTACTAGCGCCGAAGAGACCCAGTACTTC